A selection of T cell receptor beta chains follows, all from one sample in a study of blood T cell repertoires in COVID-19. Assay used: immunoSEQ multiplex PCR; TCRdb lists only in-frame clones, some missing. The data contain around 220,000 clones, more than 70% of them seen just once; the ten biggest clones take up 2% to 2.5%. The sample was peripheral blood. These receptors were obtained from a woman in her 40s who had recovered from COVID-19. The conserved cysteine and the conserved F or W are not part of the CDR3 here.

TRBV6-1	TRBJ2-3	ASSERGAVLDTQY
TRBV7-2	TRBJ2-5	ASSPFGLDRQGWETQY
TRBV6-5	TRBJ2-1	ASRPLAGLYNEQF
TRBV4-2	TRBJ2-3	ASSHGRLAASTDTQY
TRBV27	TRBJ2-7	ASRGLGTGAREQY
TRBV12-5	TRBJ2-5	ASGLGGTSGSKTQY
TRBV27	TRBJ1-4	ASSQGEKLF
TRBV19	TRBJ1-2	ASSMQGKDYT
TRBV5-8	TRBJ2-5	ASSLALGAKETQY
TRBV7-9	TRBJ2-1	ASSFAAGAYNEQF
TRBV10-3	TRBJ1-3	AIGESGDGNTIY
TRBV19	TRBJ2-7	ASSISLSRTRRYEQY
TRBV6-5	TRBJ1-6	ASTPDTHGAGSLH
TRBV27	TRBJ2-7	ASSPQAGVSYEQY
TRBV11-3	TRBJ1-2	ASSPPRELGYGYT
TRBV5-8	TRBJ1-5	ASSLVVGTGARWGNQPQH
TRBV19	TRBJ1-2	ASSMVSEINYGYT
TRBV11-3	TRBJ2-7	ASSLGRTGVHEQY
TRBV6-5	TRBJ1-5	ASSYNSHSNQPQH
TRBV6-5	TRBJ1-5	ASRRDRHQPQH
TRBV11-2	TRBJ1-5	ASSLGTGDQPQH
TRBV7-2	TRBJ2-1	AIRTGYNEQF
TRBV2	TRBJ2-1	ASSERQAPYNEQF
TRBV19	TRBJ2-7	ASSIQAGGINEQY